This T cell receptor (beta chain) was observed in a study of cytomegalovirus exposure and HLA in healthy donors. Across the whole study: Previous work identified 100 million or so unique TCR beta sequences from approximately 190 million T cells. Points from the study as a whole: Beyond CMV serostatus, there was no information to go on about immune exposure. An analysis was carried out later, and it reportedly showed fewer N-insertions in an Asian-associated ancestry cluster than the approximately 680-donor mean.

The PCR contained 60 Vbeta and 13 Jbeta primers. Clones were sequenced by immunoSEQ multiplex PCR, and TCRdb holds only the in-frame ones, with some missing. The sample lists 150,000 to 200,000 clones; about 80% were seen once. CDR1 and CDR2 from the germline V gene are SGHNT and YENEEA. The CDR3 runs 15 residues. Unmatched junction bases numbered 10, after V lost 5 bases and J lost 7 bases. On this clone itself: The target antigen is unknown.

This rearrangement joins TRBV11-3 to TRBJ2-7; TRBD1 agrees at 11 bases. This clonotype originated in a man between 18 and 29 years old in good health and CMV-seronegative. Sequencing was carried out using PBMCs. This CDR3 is CASSPMGQGGEEQYF. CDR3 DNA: TGTGCCAGCAGCCCGATGGGACAGGGGGGTGAGGAGCAGTACTTC.